This T cell receptor (beta chain) was recorded in a study of T cells in women clearing cervical HPV infection. Here immunoSEQ multiplex PCR was the method, and the copy in TCRdb shows in-frame clones only, minus some. This table lists roughly 30,000 clones. To note about this clone: Its specificity is unknown. The read ends 3 residues early relative to the CDR3; the germline J gene fills the gap.

Study results and caveats: TRBV6-7 relative abundance averaged roughly 0.1% in cases and 0.15% to 0.2% in controls.

V shed 2 bases and J 5 bases; nucleotides not matched to a gene: 19. Per germline, CDR1 DFQATT and CDR2 SNEGSKA (reference sequence). The CDR3 consists of 19 residues. The TCR sequence derives from a woman aged 18 to 75 with a cervical HPV16 infection that either progressed to CIN3+ or cleared (not recorded which). Sequenced input: blood buffy coat. V is TRBV20-1 and J is TRBJ2-1, with 9 bases matching TRBD2. This CDR3 reads CSARSPGGISGGNHNEQFF. CDR3 DNA, as far as it was read: TGCAGTGCTAGATCCCCTGGGGGAATTAGCGGGGGCAACCACAATGAG.